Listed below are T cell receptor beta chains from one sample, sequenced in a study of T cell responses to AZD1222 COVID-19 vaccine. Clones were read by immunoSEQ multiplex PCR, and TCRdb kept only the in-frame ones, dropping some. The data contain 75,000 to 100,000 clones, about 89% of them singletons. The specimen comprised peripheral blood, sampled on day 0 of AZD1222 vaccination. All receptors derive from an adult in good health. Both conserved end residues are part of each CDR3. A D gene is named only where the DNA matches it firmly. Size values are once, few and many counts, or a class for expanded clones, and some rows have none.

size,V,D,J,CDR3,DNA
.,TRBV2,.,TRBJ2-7,CASSWTAGSYEQYF,TGTGCCAGCAGTTGGACAGCGGGCTCCTACGAGCAGTACTTC
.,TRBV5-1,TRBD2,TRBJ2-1,CASSLIAGPSYNEQFF,TGCGCCAGCAGCTTAATAGCGGGTCCCTCCTACAATGAGCAGTTCTTC
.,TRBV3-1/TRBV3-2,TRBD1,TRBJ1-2,CASSQPQGARGYTF,TGTGCCAGCAGCCAACCCCAGGGGGCGCGAGGCTACACCTTC
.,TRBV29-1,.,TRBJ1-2,CSVEDLQYIGHGYTF,TGCAGCGTTGAAGATCTTCAGTATATAGGCCATGGCTACACCTTC
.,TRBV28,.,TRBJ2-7,CASSLALPSYEQYF,TGTGCCAGCAGTTTGGCTCTTCCGTCCTACGAGCAGTACTTC
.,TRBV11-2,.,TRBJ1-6,CASSLARANSPLHF,TGTGCCAGCAGCTTAGCTAGGGCCAATTCACCCCTCCACTTT
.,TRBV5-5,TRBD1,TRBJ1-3,CASTTEPGQGSGNTIYF,TGTGCCAGCACTACGGAACCGGGACAGGGCTCTGGAAACACCATATATTTT
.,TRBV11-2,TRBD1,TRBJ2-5,CASSDDRALFRTQYF,TGTGCCAGCAGCGACGACAGGGCCCTTTTTAGGACCCAGTACTTC
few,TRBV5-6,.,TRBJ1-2,CASEEQGNNYGYTF,TGTGCCAGCGAGGAACAGGGAAATAACTATGGCTACACCTTC
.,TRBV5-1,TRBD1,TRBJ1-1,CASSLGRGFSNTEAFF,TGCGCCAGCAGCTTGGGCAGGGGGTTTAGTAACACTGAAGCTTTCTTT
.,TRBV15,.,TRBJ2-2,CATSRARGGQGTGELFF,TGTGCCACCAGCAGAGCAAGGGGGGGGCAAGGCACCGGGGAGCTGTTTTTT
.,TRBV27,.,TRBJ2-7,CASSRPDTGFHEQYF,TGTGCCAGCAGCCGACCGGATACGGGGTTCCACGAGCAGTACTTC
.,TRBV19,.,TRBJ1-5,CASSIDLETSSYQPQHF,TGTGCCAGTAGTATAGATCTGGAGACGAGCTCTTATCAGCCCCAGCATTTT
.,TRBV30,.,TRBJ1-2,CAWGGGGSVYGYTF,TGTGCCTGGGGCGGGGGAGGTTCCGTCTATGGCTACACCTTC